One sample yielded the 16 T cell receptor beta chains listed below, sequenced in a study of CD8+CD57+ T cells in acquired aplastic anemia. CD8+CD57+ cell expansion, shown by flow cytometry, had occurred in the patients selected for sequencing. Using genomic DNA as the template, TCR beta VDJ and CDR3 profiling was carried out. TCRdb used MiXCR to reprocess the reads, holding one entry per CDR3 protein. Here the sample spans fewer than 250,000 distinct CDR3 sequences, 45% to 50% being singletons. Material for sequencing was sorted CD4+, CD8+, or CD8+CD57+ T cells (not recorded which) from PBMCs. The receptors were sampled from a human donor with aplastic anemia.

This clonotype was counted many times. V is TRBV15 and J is TRBJ2-3; TRBD1 matches at 8 bases. Germline V gene data show CDR1 as LNHNV and CDR2 as YYDKDF (reference sequence). The CDR3 runs to 16 residues. Germline trimming cut 1 base from V and 4 bases from J; bases unmatched to any gene: 7. The CDR3 here is CATSRGRQQGADTQYF. Here the CDR3 DNA reads TGTGCCACCAGCAGAGGAAGGCAACAGGGGGCAGATACGCAGTATTTT.

The table lists this clonotype with many counts. CDR3 in DNA: TGTGCCAGCAGTGATTATCAACGATCACCGGGACAGCCGGGAAACACCATATATTTT. Its protein is CASSDYQRSPGQPGNTIYF. The chain links TRBV12-3 or TRBV12-4 to TRBJ1-3, with TRBD1 matching 7 bases. The CDR3 covers 19 residues. With V trimmed by 5 bases and J by 4 bases, 20 bases remained unmatched.

Remarks on this clonotype: The junction shows a germline mismatch at one end, possibly a read error. The genes are TRBV7-6 and TRBJ1-1, with TRBD1 matching 9 bases. This CDR3 is built from 12 residues. In germline, CDR1 is SGHVS, CDR2 FNYEAQ. CDR3 DNA: TGTGCTAGCAGCCAAGGGACAGGGTCTGCTTTCTTT. Residues: CASSQGTGSAFF.

The CDR3: CASSGTSPTDTQYF. In DNA form, the CDR3 reads TGCGCCAGCAGCGGGACTAGCCCCACAGATACGCAGTATTTT. The rearrangement links TRBV5-1 to TRBJ2-3, with 9 positions matching TRBD2. The V gene's germline CDR1 is SGHRS and CDR2 YFSETQ. The CDR3 has 14 residues. V lost 4 bases, J lost 2 bases, and 2 bases stayed unmatched.

This chain connects TRBV7-8 to TRBJ1-5; D might be TRBD1 (5 bases). CDR3 size: 14 residues. Trimming took off 5 bases at V and 8 bases at J, with 16 bases between the two ends. CDR1 SGHVS and CDR2 FQNEAQ come from the germline V gene. Here the CDR3 reads CASSPPRGREPQHF. The CDR3 bases are TGTGCCAGCAGCCCCCCGAGGGGCAGAGAGCCCCAGCATTTT. Complete variable domain (other parts from reference TRBV7-8 and TRBJ1-5): GAGVSQSPRYKVAKRGQDVALRCDPISGHVSLFWYQQALGQGPEFLTYFQNEAQLDKSGLPSDRFFAERPEGSVSTLKIQRTQQEDSAVYLCASSPPRGREPQHFGDGTRLSIL.

This clonotype was observed at least ten times. This chain uses TRBV12-3 or TRBV12-4 with TRBJ1-1; D ambiguous. This CDR3 region has 12 residues. The V and J ends lost 7 bases and 1 base respectively, with 7 bases between them. Written as DNA, the CDR3 is TGTGCCAGCATCGCCAAGAACACTGAAGCTTTCTTT. Translation gives CASIAKNTEAFF.

V gene TRBV7-2 combines with J gene TRBJ2-2, with D perhaps given as TRBD1 or TRBD2 (5 bases each). The V and J ends lost 1 base and 3 bases respectively, with 12 bases between them. Germline CDR1 SGHTA, CDR2 FQGNSA. The CDR3 covers 16 residues. CDR3 residues: CASSLEGTVDTGELFF. In DNA, the CDR3 is TGTGCCAGCAGCTTAGAAGGGACGGTCGACACCGGGGAGCTGTTTTTT.

This clonotype was recorded at least ten times. This chain connects TRBV4-2 to TRBJ1-1; 9 bases are a match to TRBD1. The CDR3 contains 15 residues. Losses at the gene ends were 4 bases for V and 4 bases for J; bases not matched to a gene: 7. Germline loops: CDR1 LGHNA, CDR2 YNFKEQ. CDR3 in amino acids: CASSPNRGPVTEAFF. The CDR3 DNA sequence: TGTGCCAGCAGCCCCAACAGGGGGCCGGTCACTGAAGCTTTCTTT.

V usage is TRBV15 and J usage is TRBJ2-3; 10 bases match TRBD1. Germline-derived CDR1 and CDR2 are LNHNV and YYDKDF (reference sequence). The CDR3 consists of 14 residues. J lost 5 bases, V lost 5 bases, and 4 bases had no gene match. The CDR3 here is CATSADRGLDTQYF. The CDR3 DNA follows: TGTGCCACCAGCGCTGACAGGGGGCTAGATACGCAGTATTTT.

The rearrangement links TRBV12-3 or TRBV12-4 to TRBJ1-2; 10 nucleotides align to TRBD1. V dropped 4 bases and J dropped 4; count of bases not matched to a gene: 0. The CDR3 is 13 amino acids. The CDR3 DNA reads TGTGCCAGCAGTTGGGACAGGGGCTATGGCTACACCTTC. Translation: CASSWDRGYGYTF.

The genes are TRBV19 and TRBJ1-5; D gene uncertain. Germline V gene data show CDR1 as LNHDA and CDR2 as SQIVND (reference sequence). This CDR3 region has 14 residues. Trimming left V 5 bases short and J 2 bases short, with 10 bases between. The CDR3 DNA follows: TGTGCCAGTAGTGGCGGCGGGGGCAATCAGCCCCAGCATTTT. The encoded protein is CASSGGGGNQPQHF.

For this clonotype: This could be a read error, since a much larger clone is one nucleotide away. The CDR3 reads CASSEFIQGDEQCF. The CDR3, as DNA: TGTGCCAGCAGTGAATTCATCCAGGGAGACGAGCAGTGCTTC. The V and J genes are TRBV6-1 and TRBJ2-7; D is tentatively TRBD1 or TRBD2 (5 bases each). The germline V gene has CDR1 MNHNS and CDR2 SASEGT. There are 14 residues in the CDR3.

A single count supports this clonotype. The V gene is TRBV2, the J gene TRBJ1-2; TRBD1 matches at 7 bases. The V gene end was trimmed by 1 base and the J gene end by 6 bases; junction bases not matched to a gene: 2. The germline gives CDR1 SNHLY, CDR2 FYNNEI. The CDR3 is 13 residues long. This chain's CDR3 is CASSEEGADGYTF. CDR3 coding DNA: TGTGCCAGCAGTGAAGAGGGGGCTGATGGCTACACCTTC.

The gene calls are TRBV19 and TRBJ2-5; 10 bases are shared with TRBD1. The DNA end lines up better with TRBJ2-7; the J call may be wrong. The germline V gene encodes CDR1 LNHDA and CDR2 SQIVND (reference sequence). The CDR3 is 15 amino acids. The CDR3 spells CASSAARDRGYEQYF. The CDR3 DNA follows: TGTGCCAGTAGTGCAGCCCGGGACAGGGGCTACGAGCAGTACTTC.

This clonotype was recorded at least ten times. The genes are TRBV7-9 and TRBJ1-1; D is unclear. CDR1 is SEHNR, CDR2 FQNEAQ, per germline (reference sequence). The germline V and J ends were trimmed by 5 bases and 3 bases, with 7 bases remaining between them. The CDR3 runs to 12 residues. The CDR3 loop is CASSPPHTEAFF. The CDR3 DNA is TGTGCCAGCAGCCCCCCGCACACTGAAGCTTTCTTT.

This clonotype was picked up many times. This chain connects TRBV2 to TRBJ1-5; D not resolved. Germline CDR1 and CDR2: SNHLY and FYNNEI. The CDR3 is 16 residues long. V lost 1 base, J lost 0 bases, and 10 bases lay in between. The CDR3 nucleotides read TGTGCCAGCAGTGAAGTTCTGGAATATAGCAATCAGCCCCAGCATTTT. Its protein product is CASSEVLEYSNQPQHF.